Given below is one TCR beta chain in context. The record originates from a study of T cells in Graves' hyperthyroidism and ophthalmopathy. The V gene lost 2 bases and the J gene lost 2 bases, with 12 bases spanning the gap. CDR3 size: 15 residues. Germline CDR1 SGHTA, CDR2 FQGTGA. TCR beta CDR3 regions were amplified from RNA transcripts. HTBI primers were the set used in a first-round RT-PCR of the TCR CDR3. In TCRdb, the multiplex PCR reads were re-called with MiXCR into one record per CDR3 protein. The repertoire holds approximately 610,000 distinct CDR3 sequences, with roughly 15% as singletons. The receptor comes from a woman in her thirties or forties with Graves' ophthalmopathy. Sequencing was carried out using blood. This chain connects TRBV7-3 to TRBJ2-5; D is perhaps TRBD2 (6 bases). In nucleotides, the CDR3 is TGTGCCAGCAGCTTAGGTGTCGGGGGACAAGAGACCCAGTACTTC. It yields the protein CASSLGVGGQETQYF.